This is a list of T cell receptor beta chains from one sample in a study of PD-L1 blockade in urothelial cancer. Assay used: immunoSEQ multiplex PCR; TCRdb lists only in-frame clones, some missing. The table lists approximately 91,000 clones, 75% to 90% of them singletons. Sequencing used PBMCs, obtained around atezolizumab (anti-PD-L1) treatment. The receptors shown here come from a man aged 65 to 85 with urothelial cancer. Each CDR3 is given with its conserved first and last residue. A D gene is named only where the DNA matches it firmly. Clone sizes are given selectively: once, few, many, or a class where the clone is expanded.

TRBV5-1	NA	TRBD1	TRBJ2-1	TGCGCCAGCAGCCCGGACAGGGTTCTGTACAATGAGCAGTTCTTC	CASSPDRVLYNEQFF
TRBV7-2	once	NA	TRBJ1-3	TGTGCCAGCAGCTTAGGATCGGGGGGGAGGTTTGCCGGAAACACCATATATTTT	CASSLGSGGRFAGNTIYF
TRBV5-1	NA	TRBD2	TRBJ2-7	TGCGCCAGCAGCGGAATGAGCGGGGGAATGGAACAGCAGTACTTC	CASSGMSGGMEQQYF
TRBV6-6	NA	TRBD2	TRBJ2-2	TGTGCCAGCAGTTTAGCGGGGACCGGGGAGCTGTTTTTT	CASSLAGTGELFF
TRBV30	few	TRBD1	TRBJ2-7	TGTGCCTGGGACCTCAGGGGACAGGGGAACGAGCAGTACTTC	CAWDLRGQGNEQYF
TRBV5-5	NA	NA	TRBJ2-3	TGTGCCAGCAGCTTGGGTGGTAGCGGTTCAGATACGCAGTATTTT	CASSLGGSGSDTQYF
TRBV6-6	few	NA	TRBJ2-7	TGTGCCAGCAGTTACCCCCGGGGCAGGGGAACCTACGAGCAGTACTTC	CASSYPRGRGTYEQYF
TRBV18	NA	TRBD1	TRBJ1-1	TGTGCCAGCTCACCTGGGACAGGGGGGACGAACACTGAAGCTTTCTTT	CASSPGTGGTNTEAFF
TRBV16	NA	NA	TRBJ1-2	TGTGCCAGCAGCCATCCTCAGGGCGCTAACTATGGCTACACCTTC	CASSHPQGANYGYTF
TRBV5-4	NA	NA	TRBJ2-5	TGTGCCAGCAGCAAAGACTGGGGCGCCCAAGAGACCCAGTACTTC	CASSKDWGAQETQYF
TRBV5-4	NA	NA	TRBJ2-3	TGTGCCAGCAGCTCATTTCGGGGAACTAGCACAGATACGCAGTATTTT	CASSSFRGTSTDTQYF
TRBV11-2	NA	TRBD2	TRBJ2-1	TGTGCCAGCAGCCCTTCCGGGACTAGCGGGGGGGCGGATGAGCAGTTCTTC	CASSPSGTSGGADEQFF
TRBV2	NA	NA	TRBJ1-2	TGTGCCAGCAGTCTCGACACTAACTATGGCTACACCTTC	CASSLDTNYGYTF
TRBV7-6	NA	NA	TRBJ2-6	TGTGCCAGCAGCCAAGTCGTACGGGGATTAAACTCTGGGGCCAACGTCCTGACTTTC	CASSQVVRGLNSGANVLTF
TRBV2	NA	TRBD2	TRBJ2-1	TGTGCCAGCAGAGAGACTAGCGGGGGTCCCAATGAGCAGTTCTTC	CASRETSGGPNEQFF
TRBV19	NA	NA	TRBJ1-1	TGTGCCAGTACCCCAGGTACAGCTATGAACACTGAAGCTTTCTTT	CASTPGTAMNTEAFF
TRBV9	once	TRBD1	TRBJ2-3	TGTGCCAGCAGCGTAGTGGACAGGGGCGCAGATACGCAGTATTTT	CASSVVDRGADTQYF
TRBV27	NA	NA	TRBJ1-2	TGTGCCAGCAGTTTAAGAGAGCTCGTAATCTATGGCTACACCTTC	CASSLRELVIYGYTF
TRBV5-1	NA	NA	TRBJ2-2	TGCGCCAGCACCCCCCCGGGGGGCAGCACCGGGGAGCTGTTTTTT	CASTPPGGSTGELFF
TRBV6-5	NA	TRBD1	TRBJ2-4	TGTGCCAGCAGTTACTCCGGGACAGAGGACATTCAGTACTTC	CASSYSGTEDIQYF
TRBV6-5	NA	NA	TRBJ2-3	TGTGCCAGCAGAGGCGGGGGCTCTGCAGATACGCAGTATTTT	CASRGGGSADTQYF
TRBV2	NA	NA	TRBJ2-2	TGTGCCAGCAGTGAGGGAGTCCTAAACTCCGGGGAGCTGTTTTTT	CASSEGVLNSGELFF
TRBV7-3	once	NA	TRBJ2-2	TGTGCCAGCAGCCCACCCAGCGGGTCGACCGGGGAGCTGTTTTTT	CASSPPSGSTGELFF
TRBV6-5	NA	TRBD1	TRBJ2-7	TGTGCCAGCACCTCGGGACAGGGTTTCTACGAGCAGTACTTC	CASTSGQGFYEQYF
TRBV6-1	few	TRBD1	TRBJ2-2	TGTGCCACCGAACAGGGGGCAAAGAACACCGGGGAGCTGTTTTTT	CATEQGAKNTGELFF
TRBV6-6	NA	NA	TRBJ2-7	TGTGCCAGCAGTTACCTCCGGGACTCCTACGAGCAGTACTTC	CASSYLRDSYEQYF
TRBV28	NA	TRBD1	TRBJ1-1	TGTGCCAGCAGTGCTACAGGGGGCGCGGGGAACACTGAAGCTTTCTTT	CASSATGGAGNTEAFF
TRBV5-4	few	TRBD1	TRBJ1-5	TGTGCCAGCAGCTCCAGGGGGAGTAATCAGCCCCAGCATTTT	CASSSRGSNQPQHF
TRBV9	once	TRBD2	TRBJ2-1	TGTGCCAGCAGCGTGATCGGACTAGACAATGAGCAGTTCTTC	CASSVIGLDNEQFF
TRBV7-8	NA	NA	TRBJ2-7	TGTGCCAGCAGCCACGGCGGGGGCGGGAACGAGCAGTACTTC	CASSHGGGGNEQYF
TRBV5-8	NA	NA	TRBJ2-5	TGTGCCAGCAGCTTGAACAGCCAAGAGACCCAGTACTTC	CASSLNSQETQYF
TRBV4-2	NA	TRBD2	TRBJ2-7	TGTGCCAGCAGCCAGGTACTAGCGGGAGGATCCCACGAGCAGTACTTC	CASSQVLAGGSHEQYF
TRBV7-9	NA	TRBD2	TRBJ2-7	TGTGCCAGCAGCGCTAGCGGGGGACACGAGCAGTACTTC	CASSASGGHEQYF
TRBV11-2	NA	NA	TRBJ2-7	TGTGCCAGCAGCCAATCCTACGAGCAGTACTTC	CASSQSYEQYF
TRBV18	NA	TRBD1	TRBJ1-1	TGTGCCAGCTCACCGACAGGGCAGGACCCTGAAGCTTTCTTT	CASSPTGQDPEAFF
TRBV7-2	few	TRBD2	TRBJ2-5	TGTGCCACCAACGTCCTTAGCGGGAAGGAGACCCAGTACTTC	CATNVLSGKETQYF
TRBV6-1	NA	TRBD1	TRBJ1-1	TGTGCCAGCAGTGAGCCGGGACAGCTAAGATTT	CASSEPGQLRF
TRBV5-1	NA	TRBD1	TRBJ2-3	TGCGCCAGCAGCTTGCTCCCCGGGACAGCCACAGATACGCAGTATTTT	CASSLLPGTATDTQYF
TRBV6-5	NA	NA	TRBJ1-2	TGTGCCAGCAGGACGACAGGTGATAACTATGGCTACACCTTC	CASRTTGDNYGYTF
TRBV5-1	NA	NA	TRBJ2-7	TGCGCCAGCAGCTTGGGGGAGGGGGGCGAGCAGTACTTC	CASSLGEGGEQYF
TRBV7-2	NA	TRBD1	TRBJ1-2	TGTGCCAGCAGCCAATCAGGGGGCGACTATGGCTACACCTTC	CASSQSGGDYGYTF
TRBV19	NA	NA	TRBJ1-1	TGTGCCAGTAGGCCGGAGACAGCTAAGAACACTGAAGCTTTCTTT	CASRPETAKNTEAFF
TRBV19	NA	NA	TRBJ2-1	TGTGCCAGTAGTCCCCCAGGAAGATACAATGAGCAGTTCTTC	CASSPPGRYNEQFF
TRBV5-5	NA	TRBD1	TRBJ1-3	TGTGCCAGCACGCTTTCAGGGGGCATCTCTGGAAACACCATATATTTT	CASTLSGGISGNTIYF
TRBV9	NA	NA	TRBJ2-1	TGTGCCAGCAGTTGGGGCATCAACAATGAGCAGTTCTTC	CASSWGINNEQFF
TRBV28	NA	NA	TRBJ1-2	TGTGCCAGCAGTTTTGGGGGGAACTATGGCTACACCTTC	CASSFGGNYGYTF
TRBV7-9	NA	NA	TRBJ1-4	TGTGCCAGCAGCTTAGTGGCAGGACTATCTATCGAAAAACTGTTTTTT	CASSLVAGLSIEKLFF
TRBV9	NA	NA	TRBJ1-2	TGTGCCAGCAGCGCCCAGATGCATGGCTACACCTTC	CASSAQMHGYTF
TRBV19	NA	TRBD1	TRBJ1-1	TGTGCCAGTACAATACCCAGGGGACAGCAGAACACTGAAGCTTTCTTT	CASTIPRGQQNTEAFF
TRBV7-8	NA	NA	TRBJ1-1	TGTGCCAGCAGTTTCAGGGAGATCGGCAGGGGGAACACTGAAGCTTTCTTT	CASSFREIGRGNTEAFF
TRBV2	NA	NA	TRBJ1-3	TGTGCCAGCACGCTAATCTCTGGAAACACCATATATTTT	CASTLISGNTIYF
TRBV2	few	TRBD1	TRBJ2-7	TGTGCCAGCAGTAGACAGGGGGATACCTACGAGCAGTACTTC	CASSRQGDTYEQYF
TRBV7-9	NA	NA	TRBJ1-4	TGTGCCAGCAGCCCTGGGACTGATGAAAAACTGTTTTTT	CASSPGTDEKLFF
TRBV10-3	NA	TRBD1	TRBJ2-3	TGTGCCATCAGGGCCGGGACAGGCCTCACAGATACGCAGTATTTT	CAIRAGTGLTDTQYF
TRBV21-1	few	NA	TRBJ2-3	NA	CASSKVGTGAQSTDTQYF
TRBV5-1	once	NA	TRBJ1-1	TGCGCCAGCAGCCCTAGGGGAAACACTGAAGCTTTCTTT	CASSPRGNTEAFF
TRBV5-4	NA	NA	TRBJ2-7	TGTGCCAGCAGCTTGGATGGGGGGGCGGACTACGAGCAGTACTTC	CASSLDGGADYEQYF
TRBV6-5	once	TRBD2	TRBJ2-7	TGTGCCAGCAGCCCCTCGGGGGGCGAGCAGTACTTC	CASSPSGGEQYF
TRBV10-3	NA	TRBD1	TRBJ2-3	TGTGCCATCAGTGGACAGGGCCAAGATACGCAGTATTTT	CAISGQGQDTQYF
TRBV28	NA	TRBD1	TRBJ2-2	TGTGCCAGCAGTCGGGACAGGGTGAACACCGGGGAGCTGTTTTTT	CASSRDRVNTGELFF